This TCR beta chain was obtained from a study of blood T cell repertoires in COVID-19. This clone was recorded only once. In the study's own analysis: Estimation of nucleated cell counts was performed using reference gene primer amplification. Sequencing was performed with immunoSEQ multiplex PCR; in TCRdb, only in-frame clones are kept and a portion is missing. That table gives V, J and clone size, and the DNA gave D and trimming. In the table there are approximately 50,000 clones, around 90% of which are singletons. V shed 1 base, J shed 3 bases, and the junction held 7 bases outside the gene matches. Germline V gene lookup returns CDR1 SGHDT and CDR2 YYEEEE. The CDR3 has 16 residues.

The material sequenced was peripheral blood. The clonotype was recovered from a man aged 45-60 years with active COVID-19. The V call is TRBV5-6, the J call TRBJ2-3, with 8 positions matching TRBD1. CDR3 protein: CASSLPRGRGTDTQYF. The CDR3 DNA reads as TGTGCCAGCAGCTTGCCCAGGGGGCGTGGGACAGATACGCAGTATTTT.